These 29 T cell receptor beta chains originate from one sample sequenced in a study of cytomegalovirus exposure and HLA in healthy donors. The PCR ran on 60 Vbeta and 13 Jbeta primers. Generated by immunoSEQ multiplex PCR, the TCRdb table keeps only in-frame clones and is missing some. The sample lists 120,000 or so clones, roughly 66% occurring once. Specimen: PBMCs. The receptors come from a man between 18 and 35 years old in good health and CMV-seronegative.

The chain employs TRBV7-8 and TRBJ2-4; TRBD1 is a possible D gene (6 bases). The CDR3 covers 16 residues. Between the trimmed V and J ends, which lost 1 base and 0 bases, there was a span of 10 bases. Germline values: CDR1 SGHVS, CDR2 FQNEAQ. CDR3 nucleotide sequence: TGTGCCAGCAGCTTAGAGGGGACACTAGCCAAAAACATTCAGTACTTC. Protein product: CASSLEGTLAKNIQYF.

This clone was counted a few times. The genes are TRBV7-2 and TRBJ1-2; D is undetermined. Germline V gene sequence: CDR1 SGHTA, CDR2 FQGNSA. The V end lost 4 bases, the J end lost 3 bases, and 12 bases lay between the germline ends. This CDR3 region has 14 residues. The CDR3 DNA is TGTGCCAGCAGCTGGCTGTGGGAGGACTATGGCTACACCTTC. It specifies CASSWLWEDYGYTF.

This chain connects TRBV6-5 to TRBJ2-3; D remains unclear. V shed 6 bases and J shed 3 bases, with 16 bases lying between them. The CDR3 is 15 residues long. CDR1 is MNHEY and CDR2 is SVGAGI in the germline V gene. The CDR3 protein is CASSPDIPKTDTQYF. Written as DNA, the CDR3 is TGTGCCAGCAGCCCAGATATACCAAAAACAGATACGCAGTATTTT.

With respect to this clone: A read error may produce the germline difference seen at one junction end. The chain couples TRBV5-1 to TRBJ2-5; 9 nucleotides align to TRBD2. The germline V gene has CDR1 SGHRS and CDR2 YFSETQ. This CDR3 is built from 17 residues. The CDR3, as DNA: TGCGCCAGCCGCTTGGTGGTAGCGGGGGCGTTGGGAGAGACCCAGTACTTC. Its translation is CASRLVVAGALGETQYF.

The chain has TRBV30 and TRBJ1-2; no definite D call. Between the trimmed V and J ends, which lost 3 bases and 4 bases, there was a span of 15 bases. CDR1 and CDR2 (germline): GTSNPN, SVGIG (reference sequence). This CDR3 comprises 14 residues. CDR3 residues: CAWSSGVSVYGYTF. The CDR3 DNA reads as TGTGCCTGGAGCTCAGGTGTGTCAGTCTATGGCTACACCTTC.

The chain couples TRBV6-1 to TRBJ1-1; D gene uncertain. Germline-derived CDR1 and CDR2 are MNHNS and SASEGT. The V and J ends lost 7 bases and 7 bases respectively, with 16 bases between them. The CDR3 loop spans 13 amino acids. CDR3 residues: CASIGGGTFEAFF. Here the CDR3 DNA reads TGTGCCAGCATTGGAGGTGGCACCTTTGAAGCTTTCTTT.

The chain employs TRBV15 and TRBJ2-4, with a weak D call TRBD1 (6 bases). Germline V CDR1 and CDR2: LNHNV, YYDKDF (reference sequence). The V end was cut by 1 base, the J end by 0 bases, with 10 bases between. The CDR3 consists of 16 residues. In nucleotides, the CDR3 is TGTGCCACCAGCAGAGTCGGACAGTTAGCCAAAAACATTCAGTACTTC. Protein product: CATSRVGQLAKNIQYF.

This clone was observed a single time. The chain combines TRBV6-1 with TRBJ2-5, with a tentative D call TRBD1 (6 bases). Trimming shortened V by 5 bases and J by 2 bases, and 9 bases separated the two germline ends. This CDR3 is 13 amino acids long. Germline V gives CDR1 MNHNS, CDR2 SASEGT. The CDR3 DNA sequence: TGTGCCAGCAGTACCGGGACACAAGAGACCCAGTACTTC. As protein: CASSTGTQETQYF.

This clone was seen a few times. The genes are TRBV5-1 and TRBJ1-2; TRBD1 might be the D (6 bases). Looked up from germline, CDR1 is SGHRS and CDR2 is YFSETQ. The CDR3 sequence is 20 residues long. The V end lost 1 base, the J end lost 4 bases, and 29 bases lay between the germline ends. The CDR3: CASSLRPSTARDKGLYGYTF. Written as DNA, the CDR3 is TGCGCCAGCAGCTTGCGCCCTTCTACTGCGAGGGACAAAGGGCTCTATGGCTACACCTTC.

DNA for the CDR3: TGTGCCAGTAGTCCTCGCCATCAGGGGCAAGAGACCCAGTACTTC. Translated: CASSPRHQGQETQYF. The V and J genes are TRBV19 and TRBJ2-5; possibly TRBD1 for D (6 bases). Germline CDR1 LNHDA, CDR2 SQIVND (reference sequence). The CDR3 spans 15 residues. V was clipped by 5 bases and J by 2 bases, with 15 bases between them.

The gene calls are TRBV30 and TRBJ2-1; 9 bases are a match to TRBD2. In germline, CDR1 is GTSNPN, CDR2 SVGIG (reference sequence). The CDR3 is made up of 17 amino acids. Unmatched junction bases numbered 11, after V lost 0 bases and J lost 5 bases. For the CDR3, the DNA is TGTGCCTGGAGTGTTATCAGGGCGGGGGGGTTAAACAATGAGCAGTTCTTC. This sequence encodes CAWSVIRAGGLNNEQFF.

This clone showed up just a few times. This sequence joins TRBV5-1 and TRBJ2-7, with 10 bases fitting TRBD2. The CDR3 runs to 16 residues. Per germline, CDR1 SGHRS and CDR2 YFSETQ. Trimming at V came to 0 bases and at J to 0 bases, leaving 3 bases not matched to a gene. The DNA of the CDR3 is TGCGCCAGCAGCTTGGCCACTAGCGGGGTCTCCTACGAGCAGTACTTC. Translated, it gives CASSLATSGVSYEQYF. Using reference TRBV5-1 and TRBJ2-7 for the parts outside the CDR3, the full variable domain is KAGVTQTPRYLIKTRGQQVTLSCSPISGHRSVSWYQQTPGQGLQFLFEYFSETQRNKGNFPGRFSGRQFSNSRSEMNVSTLELGDSALYLCASSLATSGVSYEQYFGPGTRLTVT.

The rearrangement uses TRBV30 and TRBJ1-6; 9 bases agree with TRBD1. Germline V gives CDR1 GTSNPN, CDR2 SVGIG (reference sequence). J gave up 10 bases and V 2 bases, and 12 bases lay outside the gene matches. This CDR3 has 16 residues. CDR3 region: CAWSSITGQGASPLHF. The CDR3 nucleotides read TGTGCCTGGAGTTCCATAACGGGACAGGGCGCGTCACCCCTCCACTTT.

This chain joins TRBV5-6 and TRBJ2-4; 8 bases are shared with TRBD1. The germline CDR1 and CDR2 sequences are SGHDT and YYEEEE. J gave up 1 base and V 0 bases, and 3 bases lay outside the gene matches. The CDR3 covers 16 residues. CDR3 sequence reads: CASSLAGGAAKNIQYF. The CDR3 nucleotides read TGTGCCAGCAGCTTGGCAGGGGGCGCGGCCAAAAACATTCAGTACTTC. The complete variable domain, with remaining parts taken from reference TRBV5-6 and TRBJ2-4, reads DAGVTQSPTHLIKTRGQQVTLRCSPKSGHDTVSWYQQALGQGPQFIFQYYEEEERQRGNFPDRFSGHQFPNYSSELNVNALLLGDSALYLCASSLAGGAAKNIQYFGAGTRLSVL.

A word on this clone: A read error may produce the germline difference seen at one junction end. CDR3 bases: TGTGCCAGTAGTGTAAGCCGGGGTCTTAACCTGGTCTTC. It codes for CASSVSRGLNLVF. This chain connects TRBV19 to TRBJ2-1; a weak D match, TRBD2 (5 bases). Looked up from germline, CDR1 is LNHDA and CDR2 is SQIVND (reference sequence). The CDR3 covers 13 residues.

This clone was seen only a few times. V gene TRBV27 combines with J gene TRBJ2-2; 12 nucleotides align to TRBD2. The length of the CDR3 is 17 residues. The junction had 11 bases not matched to a gene; V was cut back by 5 bases and J by 7 bases. CDR1 and CDR2 from the germline V gene are MNHEY and SMNVEV (reference sequence). CDR3 residues: CASSPMASGGAVGELFF. In DNA form, the CDR3 reads TGTGCCAGCAGTCCCATGGCTAGCGGGGGGGCCGTCGGGGAGCTGTTTTTT.

The chain employs TRBV7-2 and TRBJ2-1; tentatively, D is TRBD2 (7 bases). The CDR3 is made up of 16 amino acids. Trimming cost V 0 bases and J 5 bases, with 14 bases left between them. Germline CDR1 SGHTA, CDR2 FQGNSA. The CDR3 protein is CASSLAGGPPHNEQFF. The CDR3 DNA follows: TGTGCCAGCAGCTTAGCGGGGGGGCCCCCCCACAATGAGCAGTTCTTC.

V is TRBV6-5 and J is TRBJ1-3; D is possibly TRBD1 (6 bases). Germline lookup yields CDR1 MNHEY and CDR2 SVGAGI. The CDR3 covers 15 residues. With 6 bases removed from V and 3 bases from J, the gap between germline ends came to 15 bases. The CDR3 loop is CASRVQGESGNTIYF. CDR3 bases: TGTGCCAGCAGAGTACAGGGAGAAAGTGGAAACACCATATATTTT.

This clone was picked up a small number of times. V gene TRBV5-1 combines with J gene TRBJ2-1, with TRBD1 matching over 7 bases. The CDR3 has 15 amino acids. Germline values: CDR1 SGHRS, CDR2 YFSETQ. V was pared by 3 bases and J by 2 bases, with 5 bases of the junction left unmatched. CDR3 coding DNA: TGCGCCAGCAGCTCGAGACAGGGCACCTACAATGAGCAGTTCTTC. Translated: CASSSRQGTYNEQFF.

The V call is TRBV10-3, the J call TRBJ2-3; 9 bases match TRBD1. Germline CDR1 ENHRY, CDR2 SYGVKD. V dropped 4 bases and J dropped 3; count of bases not matched to a gene: 14. There are 18 residues in the CDR3. The CDR3 nucleotides read TGTGCCATCAGTGCACTGTGGACAGGGGAGTTTGGTACAGATACGCAGTATTTT. It yields the protein CAISALWTGEFGTDTQYF.

V is TRBV7-6 and J is TRBJ2-5; D is possibly TRBD2 (7 bases). The ends were cut back, 2 bases at V and 11 bases at J, with 24 bases in the middle. CDR1 and CDR2 (germline): SGHVS, FNYEAQ. The CDR3 loop spans 16 amino acids. The DNA for the CDR3 is TGTGCCAGCAGCTTATCCGACTTGACGGGGGGCGCTGGGCAGTACTTC. It specifies CASSLSDLTGGAGQYF. Drawing the rest from reference TRBV7-6 and TRBJ2-5, the complete variable domain is GAGVSQSPRYKVTKRGQDVALRCDPISGHVSLYWYRQALGQGPEFLTYFNYEAQQDKSGLPNDRFSAERPEGSISTLTIQRTEQRDSAMYRCASSLSDLTGGAGQYFGPGTRLLVL.

The V gene is TRBV19, the J gene TRBJ2-1, with 7 bases fitting TRBD2. Per the germline V gene, CDR1 is LNHDA and CDR2 is SQIVND (reference sequence). CDR3 length equals 13 residues. With 6 bases clipped from V and 7 bases from J, the junction kept 6 bases outside the gene matches. CDR3 in DNA: TGTGCCAGTAGCTCGGGACTACGTAATGAGCAGTTCTTC. Translating it yields CASSSGLRNEQFF. The whole variable domain, filled in from reference TRBV19 and TRBJ2-1, reads DGGITQSPKYLFRKEGQNVTLSCEQNLNHDAMYWYRQDPGQGLRLIYYSQIVNDFQKGDIAEGYSVSREKKESFPLTVTSAQKNPTAFYLCASSSGLRNEQFFGPGTRLTVL.

The genes are TRBV30 and TRBJ1-2; D may be TRBD1 (5 bases). Trimming stripped 0 bases from V and 2 bases from J, with 7 bases between. The germline V gene encodes CDR1 GTSNPN and CDR2 SVGIG (reference sequence). The CDR3 is made up of 13 amino acids. The chain's CDR3 is CAWSVDRNYGYTF. CDR3 DNA: TGTGCCTGGAGTGTCGACAGAAACTATGGCTACACCTTC.

For this clone: One end of the junction varies from germline; a read error may be responsible. V is TRBV27 and J is TRBJ2-7; TRBD2 aligns across 11 bases. Germline lookup yields CDR1 MNHEY and CDR2 SMNVEV (reference sequence). The CDR3 sequence is 13 residues long. The CDR3 DNA sequence: TGTGCCAGCAAAGGGACTAGCGGCCCCCGGGGAATCTTC. It yields the protein CASKGTSGPRGIF.

Only a few counts were recorded for this clone. The V gene is TRBV15, the J gene TRBJ2-1; possible D gene TRBD1, 6 bases. V was trimmed by 0 bases and J by 2 bases, leaving 11 bases between them. This CDR3 region has 16 residues. Germline CDR1 LNHNV, CDR2 YYDKDF (reference sequence). CDR3 amino acids: CATSRESRGPYNEQFF. The CDR3 DNA reads as TGTGCCACCAGCAGAGAAAGCAGGGGTCCCTACAATGAGCAGTTCTTC.

In its sample, this clone was seen a few times. V usage is TRBV11-2 and J usage is TRBJ2-5, with D tentatively TRBD1 (5 bases). Germline V gene data show CDR1 as SGHAT and CDR2 as FQNNGV. The CDR3 runs 16 residues. The V and J ends lost 1 base and 1 base respectively, with 13 bases between them. Here the CDR3 DNA reads TGTGCCAGCAGCTTAGTCCTGGGGCGGCCCCAAGAGACCCAGTACTTC. Its protein product is CASSLVLGRPQETQYF.

The CDR3 coding sequence is TGTGCCTGGAGTGTAGGGGGATCCTACGAGCAGTACTTC. Encoded protein: CAWSVGGSYEQYF. This sequence joins TRBV30 and TRBJ2-7; D might be TRBD1 (6 bases). Germline V gene sequence: CDR1 GTSNPN, CDR2 SVGIG (reference sequence). Trimming shortened V by 0 bases and J by 1 base, and 7 bases separated the two germline ends. The CDR3 has 13 amino acids.

This clone was observed a few times. The chain is built from TRBV10-1 and TRBJ1-3, with D hard to call. From germline, CDR1 is WNHNN and CDR2 SYGVQD (reference sequence). The CDR3 length is 13 residues. The V and J ends lost 4 bases and 4 bases respectively, with 8 bases between them. The DNA of the CDR3 is TGCGCCAGCAGTGCCACTCCAGGAAACACCATATATTTT. Protein product: CASSATPGNTIYF.

V usage is TRBV6-5 and J usage is TRBJ1-2; 7 bases are shared with TRBD1. Trimming removed 5 bases from V and 8 bases from J; junction bases left unmatched: 14. Germline V CDR1 and CDR2: MNHEY, SVGAGI. CDR3 length equals 15 residues. Here the CDR3 reads CASSNPNRGVYGYTF. The CDR3 nucleotides read TGTGCCAGCAGTAACCCGAACAGGGGAGTGTACGGCTACACCTTC.